The 25 T cell receptor beta chains below were found in one sample sequenced in a study of PD-1 blockade in mismatch repair-deficient tumors. The data were produced by immunoSEQ multiplex PCR, yet TCRdb's version contains in-frame clones alone and is incomplete. Of about 40,000 clones in the sample, 79% were seen once. This sample comprised peripheral blood, obtained 4 weeks after starting pembrolizumab. These receptors all come from an adult with mismatch repair-deficient cancer.

Only one count was recorded for this clone. This chain uses TRBV11-2 with TRBJ1-1, with 10 nucleotides matching TRBD1. In germline, CDR1 is SGHAT, CDR2 FQNNGV. V dropped 5 bases and J dropped 10; count of bases not matched to a gene: 16. CDR3 length equals 16 residues. The CDR3 here is CASSGTPTGGLIGAFF. The CDR3 nucleotides read TGTGCCAGCAGCGGGACCCCGACAGGGGGCCTCATCGGAGCTTTCTTT.

This chain uses TRBV4-1 with TRBJ2-7; D possibly corresponds to TRBD2 (7 bases). Trimming took off 8 bases at V and 7 bases at J, with 21 bases between the two ends. The CDR3 runs 14 residues. Germline V gene data show CDR1 as MGHRA and CDR2 as YSYEKL. The CDR3 DNA is TGCGCCAGCCGCCGGAGCGGGACACTTGGGGAGCAGTACTTC. Amino acid sequence: CASRRSGTLGEQYF.

The chain links TRBV15 to TRBJ2-7; D gene uncertain. The V gene lost 1 base and the J gene lost 2 bases, with 3 bases spanning the gap. CDR3 size: 12 residues. Looked up from germline, CDR1 is LNHNV and CDR2 is YYDKDF (reference sequence). CDR3 sequence: CATSRGTYEQYF. CDR3 DNA sequence: TGTGCCACCAGCAGAGGCACCTACGAGCAGTACTTC.

The V and J genes are TRBV7-9 and TRBJ2-3; D might be TRBD2 (6 bases). V lost 5 bases and J 12 bases, leaving 15 bases between the germline ends. The length of the CDR3 is 12 residues. Germline assignment: CDR1 SEHNR and CDR2 FQNEAQ (reference sequence). As DNA, the CDR3 is TGTGCCAGCAGCGGAGCGGGCCGGGATCAGTATTTT. Residues: CASSGAGRDQYF.

This rearrangement joins TRBV9 to TRBJ1-5, with D hard to call. Per germline, CDR1 SGDLS and CDR2 YYNGEE. V was clipped by 3 bases and J by 0 bases, with 7 bases between them. The CDR3 sequence is 14 residues long. The DNA of the CDR3 is TGTGCCAGCAGCGCCGGGCTTAGCAATCAGCCCCAGCATTTT. The encoded protein is CASSAGLSNQPQHF.

The V call is TRBV6-6, the J call TRBJ2-7, with D tentatively TRBD2 (5 bases). Germline CDR1 MNHNY, CDR2 SVGAGI (reference sequence). V was cut by 0 bases and J by 2 bases, with 8 bases left in between. The CDR3 is 14 amino acids. This chain's CDR3 is CASSYSASPYEQYF. The CDR3 bases are TGTGCCAGCAGTTACTCGGCTAGCCCCTACGAGCAGTACTTC.

This chain joins TRBV6-5 and TRBJ2-7, with 8 positions matching TRBD2. Germline CDR1 is MNHEY and CDR2 is SVGAGI. V lost 4 bases and J lost 0; bases outside the gene matches: 8. The CDR3 is 16 amino acids. The CDR3 is CASSSRTSQSSYEQYF. In DNA, the CDR3 is TGTGCCAGCAGTTCCCGGACTAGCCAGAGCTCCTACGAGCAGTACTTC.

The chain employs TRBV9 and TRBJ1-2, with TRBD1 as a possible D gene (5 bases). The V end lost 4 bases, the J end lost 4 bases, and 14 bases lay between the germline ends. Germline V gives CDR1 SGDLS, CDR2 YYNGEE. The CDR3 length is 14 residues. The CDR3 loop is CASSPRDGFYGYTF. In nucleotides, the CDR3 is TGTGCCAGCAGCCCACGGGACGGTTTCTATGGCTACACCTTC.

The rearrangement links TRBV28 to TRBJ1-2; tentative D call: TRBD1 (5 bases). This CDR3 is 18 amino acids long. Germline CDR1 MDHEN, CDR2 SYDVKM. Trimming took 1 base from V and 2 from J, leaving 20 bases between them. This CDR3 reads CASSLFGSVVGGNYGYTF. The DNA for the CDR3 is TGTGCCAGCAGTTTATTCGGTTCGGTGGTGGGGGGAAACTATGGCTACACCTTC.

V and J are TRBV27 and TRBJ2-2; tentatively, D is TRBD1 (5 bases). The V end was cut by 1 base, the J end by 4 bases, with 19 bases between. The CDR3 contains 18 residues. Germline V gene sequence: CDR1 MNHEY, CDR2 SMNVEV (reference sequence). CDR3 coding DNA: TGTGCCAGCAGTTTATTTGCGAATTTGGGGCCGCTCACCGGGGAGCTGTTTTTT. It is translated as CASSLFANLGPLTGELFF.

The genes are TRBV21-1 and TRBJ2-7; the listed D gene, TRBD1, was not tested against the DNA. TRBV21-1 is marked as a pseudogene. The CDR3 length is 15 residues. The chain's CDR3 is CASRSGGTGSNEQYF. CDR3 in DNA: TGTGCCAGCAGGTCGGGGGGGACAGGGTCTAACGAGCAGTACTTC.

This rearrangement joins TRBV7-2 to TRBJ2-7; TRBD2 matches 8 bases. This CDR3 has 19 residues. J lost 3 bases, V lost 4 bases, and 20 bases had no gene match. Per germline, CDR1 SGHTA and CDR2 FQGNSA. CDR3 bases: TGTGCCAGCAGCTCGCACCCCCCTCTACTTAGCGGGATAGTCTACGAGCAGTACTTC. It codes for CASSSHPPLLSGIVYEQYF.

This chain links TRBV5-1 with TRBJ2-7; 7 bases match TRBD1. The germline V gene encodes CDR1 SGHRS and CDR2 YFSETQ. With 2 bases clipped from V and 3 bases from J, the junction kept 2 bases outside the gene matches. The CDR3 contains 13 residues. This CDR3 is CASSFNRGYEQYF. CDR3 DNA: TGCGCCAGCAGCTTTAACAGGGGCTACGAGCAGTACTTC.

This clone turned up a few times. This rearrangement joins TRBV6-1 to TRBJ1-2; the D gene is possibly TRBD1 (5 bases). In germline, CDR1 is MNHNS, CDR2 SASEGT. CDR3 length: 13 amino acids. V was cut by 3 bases and J by 6 bases, with 11 bases left in between. The CDR3 region is CASSETDGNGYTF. As DNA, the CDR3 is TGTGCCAGCAGTGAGACAGACGGGAATGGCTACACCTTC.

The CDR3 loop reads CASSPLRGDQETQYF. In DNA form, the CDR3 reads TGCGCCAGCAGTCCTCTTAGGGGGGACCAAGAGACCCAGTACTTC. The chain couples TRBV4-3 to TRBJ2-5, with D perhaps matching TRBD1 or TRBD2 (6 bases each). There are 15 residues in the CDR3. The V end was cut by 6 bases, the J end by 0 bases, with 14 bases between. Germline CDR1 is LGHNA and CDR2 is YSLEER.

This chain joins TRBV7-9 and TRBJ2-5; no clear D gene. The V end lost 7 bases, the J end lost 5 bases, and 17 bases lay between the germline ends. The CDR3 loop spans 14 amino acids. Germline lookup yields CDR1 SEHNR and CDR2 FQNEAQ (reference sequence). CDR3 sequence reads: CASTPITVSETQYF. In DNA, the CDR3 is TGTGCCAGCACCCCCATCACCGTCTCCGAGACCCAGTACTTC.

V and J are TRBV5-4 and TRBJ2-7; D remains ambiguous. This CDR3 comprises 14 residues. V gave up 5 bases and J gave up 0 bases, with 12 bases separating them. Germline V lookup: CDR1 SGHNT, CDR2 YYREEE (reference sequence). This CDR3 is CASRLDPSSYEQYF. In DNA form, the CDR3 reads TGTGCCAGCAGACTTGACCCGAGCTCCTACGAGCAGTACTTC.

Turning to this clone: At one end the junction does not follow the germline gene, possibly because of a read error. The chain is built from TRBV7-7 and TRBJ2-7; the match to TRBD1 covers 8 bases. Germline assignment: CDR1 SSHAT and CDR2 FNYEAQ (reference sequence). The CDR3 is 15 residues long. The CDR3 nucleotides read TGTGCTAGCAGCTTAATGCAGGGGGCCTCCTACGAGCAGTACTTC. Residues: CASSLMQGASYEQYF.

The chain joins TRBV11-2 to TRBJ2-1; 7 bases line up with TRBD1. This CDR3 has 16 residues. Unmatched junction bases numbered 8, after V lost 1 base and J lost 5 bases. Germline CDR1 and CDR2: SGHAT and FQNNGV. CDR3: CASSLVPTGTDNEQFF. CDR3 nucleotides: TGTGCCAGCAGCTTAGTTCCGACAGGGACCGACAATGAGCAGTTCTTC.

The chain combines TRBV19 with TRBJ1-1; no firm D call. Trimming left V 2 bases short and J 2 bases short, with 6 bases between. The CDR3 covers 13 residues. Germline lookup yields CDR1 LNHDA and CDR2 SQIVND (reference sequence). CDR3 loop: CASSITINTEAFF. The CDR3 region has the DNA TGTGCCAGTAGTATAACGATTAACACTGAAGCTTTCTTT.

The rearrangement links TRBV9 to TRBJ2-3; weak D call: TRBD2 (6 bases). The V gene lost 3 bases and the J gene lost 4 bases, with 12 bases spanning the gap. The CDR3 totals 14 residues. Germline values: CDR1 SGDLS, CDR2 YYNGEE. The DNA of the CDR3 is TGTGCCAGCAGCGCAAGACTAGTCTCAGATACGCAGTATTTT. Protein: CASSARLVSDTQYF.

This chain uses TRBV30 with TRBJ2-3; a possible D gene is TRBD1 (5 bases). Germline CDR1 GTSNPN, CDR2 SVGIG (reference sequence). The CDR3 has 14 residues. The ends were cut back, 2 bases at V and 4 bases at J, with 13 bases in the middle. CDR3 DNA: TGTGCCTGGAGTATTGGCAGGGTGTCAGATACGCAGTATTTT. Its translation is CAWSIGRVSDTQYF.

The CDR3 bases are TGTGCCAGCAGGAAGACAGGGGCTAATGAAAAACTGTTTTTT. Residues: CASRKTGANEKLFF. The chain is built from TRBV2 and TRBJ1-4; 8 bases line up with TRBD1. Germline V gives CDR1 SNHLY, CDR2 FYNNEI. CDR3 length: 14 amino acids. V trimming: 6 bases; J trimming: 3 bases; junction bases outside the gene matches: 3.

The J gene is TRBJ1-2, the V gene TRBV10-1, with D tentatively TRBD1 (5 bases). V lost 2 bases and J 8 bases, leaving 12 bases between the germline ends. CDR1 WNHNN and CDR2 SYGVQD come from the germline V gene (reference sequence). The CDR3 consists of 13 residues. The CDR3, as DNA: TGCGCCAGCAGTGAGAGTTGGAGGGGAGGCTACACCTTC. Encoded protein: CASSESWRGGYTF.

The V call is TRBV4-2, the J call TRBJ1-2; 8 nucleotides align to TRBD1. CDR3 length equals 15 residues. Germline V gene lookup returns CDR1 LGHNA and CDR2 YNFKEQ. The V and J ends lost 1 base and 2 bases, in that order; junction bases with no gene match: 3. CDR3: CASSQGNRGNYGYTF. CDR3 sequence (DNA): TGTGCCAGCAGCCAAGGTAACAGGGGGAACTATGGCTACACCTTC.